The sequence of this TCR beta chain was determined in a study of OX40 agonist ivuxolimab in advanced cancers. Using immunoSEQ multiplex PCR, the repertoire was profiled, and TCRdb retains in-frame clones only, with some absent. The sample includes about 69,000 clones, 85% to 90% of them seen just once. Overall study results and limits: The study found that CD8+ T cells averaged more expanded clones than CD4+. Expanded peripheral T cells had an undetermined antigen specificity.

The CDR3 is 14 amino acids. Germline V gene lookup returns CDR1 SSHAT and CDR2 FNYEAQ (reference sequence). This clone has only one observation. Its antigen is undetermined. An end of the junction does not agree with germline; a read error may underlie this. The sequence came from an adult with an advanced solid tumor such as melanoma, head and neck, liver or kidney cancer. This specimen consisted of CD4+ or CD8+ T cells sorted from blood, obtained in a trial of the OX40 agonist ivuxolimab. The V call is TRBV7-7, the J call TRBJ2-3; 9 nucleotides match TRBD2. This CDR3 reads CASSPGLATDTQYF. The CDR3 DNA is TGTGCTAGCAGCCCGGGACTAGCAACAGATACGCAGTATTTT.